This T cell receptor beta chain is from a study of T cells after yellow fever vaccination (dated by TCRdb to between 2018 and 2021). Some background on the complete study: The SMART-Seq v4 Ultra Low Input RNA kit was used to prepare libraries from fractions with low cell numbers. To track T-cell clones before and after primary and booster YFV17D yellow fever vaccination, bulk TCR alpha and beta repertoires were sequenced longitudinally. Blood was collected at multiple timepoints before and after primary and secondary immunization, and bulk PBMC replicates and cell subsets were isolated. Two healthy male donors, one aged 18 to 30 and one aged 30 to 40 years, were included in the cohort.

This specimen's treatment or condition label, interpreted: live attenuated yellow fever vaccine strain. A standard Ficoll-Paque protocol was used to isolate PBMCs from peripheral blood. Dynabeads CD4 and CD8 positive selection kits were used to isolate CD4 and CD8 T-cell fractions. TriZol was used to extract RNA from bulk PBMCs, CD4 and CD8 fractions, and dextramer-positive and dextramer-negative fractions. This clonotype was counted at least ten times. This clone's antigen is unknown. Qualities for individual bases were not recorded, and no much larger clone is one base off. TCR cDNA was synthesized by 5'RACE template switching, which introduced a universal primer site and unique molecular identifiers. Priming for cDNA synthesis came from both the TCR alpha and TCR beta constant segments. Library amplification used two PCR steps, and the second PCR step added sample barcodes and sequencing adapters. Sequencing of libraries was done on Illumina HiSeq 2500 (2x100 bp) or NovaSeq (2x150 bp). The original methods were these. MIGEC handled demultiplexing of reads and collapsing into UMI consensus sequences, while MiXCR performed V(D)J alignment. Using edgeR on replicate PBMC samples, clonotypes were called vaccine-responding if FDR was below 0.01 and the log2 fold change was above 5 up to day 15. Each bulk clonotype received a CD4 or CD8 identity based on whether the sequenced CD4 or CD8 repertoire contained that clonotype at higher abundance. TCRdb cleaned the public reads at Q25 with fastp, built clones with MiXCR and kept in-frame beta chains. Under each unique CDR3 protein, matching rows form one entry showing the most common genes and DNA. TCRdb, rather than the study authors, made the V and J calls. Recorded for this sample are roughly 50,000 distinct CDR3 sequences; approximately 7% of them occurred a single time. 25% to 35% of the sample rests with the top ten.

Taken from cysteine to phenylalanine, the CDR3 has 17 residues. The read is trimmed to its CDR3 DNA, 51 bases read in frame from base 1. The germline V gene (reference sequence) provides CDR1 DFQATT and CDR2 SNEGSKA. The junction carries 25 bases between V and J, which are trimmed by 5 bases and 6 bases respectively. Overall study outcomes, separate from this receptor: The study included only a couple of donors, which limits how far the findings can be generalized. Because abundant contaminating clonotypes from the bulk population could be contained in FACS-sorted repertoires, computational filtering was required. Most clones expanded after primary vaccination were re-detected after the booster (about 95% of CD4 and 88% of CD8), suggesting broad memory maintenance. Compared with the primary T-cell response, the secondary T-cell response was weaker but faster, peaking on day 5 rather than day 15. A small fraction of clonotypes showed up in both the CD4 and CD8 compartments, probably as a result of convergent recombination.

The sequenced sample was CD8+ T cells sorted from PBMCs, obtained less than 16 days after the first yellow fever vaccination. The rearranged segments are TRBV20-1 and TRBJ2-2, with a tentative D gene TRBD1 over 5 matching bases. The source is a man between 18 and 35 years old who received the YFV17D yellow fever vaccine. The DNA sequence is given as TGCAGTGCTCCCTTATCGGACACCCAGGGTTTCCCCGGGGAGCTGTTTTTT. Its protein product is CSAPLSDTQGFPGELFF.